The clone carrying this T cell receptor beta chain was recorded a few times. The antigen is unknown. This entry belongs to a study of CD8 T cells in ankylosing spondylitis. Study conclusions and caveats: Within peripheral blood, clones linked to disease were CD8+ and relatively rare. As reported, disease-linked clones showed significant enrichment in matched ankylosing spondylitis synovial fluid. Eight highly homologous variants formed a TCR beta motif that appeared characteristic of ankylosing spondylitis blood.

Each CDR3 protein gets one entry after TCRdb re-called the 5' RACE reads with MiXCR. The sample shows some 840,000 distinct CDR3 sequences, over 9.5% of them seen only once. The TCR comes from a male donor with ankylosing spondylitis. The sequenced sample consisted of blood, either unsorted or a sorted T cell fraction (not recorded which).

CDR3 sequence reads: CASSFSRDREGGYTF. In DNA, the CDR3 is TGTGCCAGCAGCTTTTCCCGGGACAGGGAGGGTGGCTACACCTTC. The chain is built from TRBV7-6 and TRBJ1-2; TRBD1 agrees at 9 bases. The CDR3 length is 15 residues. CDR1 and CDR2 (germline): SGHVS, FNYEAQ. V gave up 3 bases and J gave up 7 bases; unmatched junction bases: 9.